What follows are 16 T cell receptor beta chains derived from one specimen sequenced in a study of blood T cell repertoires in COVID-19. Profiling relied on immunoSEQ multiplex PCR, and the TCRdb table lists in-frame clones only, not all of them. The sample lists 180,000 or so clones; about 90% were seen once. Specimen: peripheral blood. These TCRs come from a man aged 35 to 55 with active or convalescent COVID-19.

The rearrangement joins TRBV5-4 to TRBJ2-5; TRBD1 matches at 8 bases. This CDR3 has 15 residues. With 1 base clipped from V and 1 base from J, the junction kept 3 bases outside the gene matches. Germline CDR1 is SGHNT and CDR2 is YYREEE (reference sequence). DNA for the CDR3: TGTGCCAGCAGCTTGCGAGGACAGGGCCAAGAGACCCAGTACTTC. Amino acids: CASSLRGQGQETQYF.

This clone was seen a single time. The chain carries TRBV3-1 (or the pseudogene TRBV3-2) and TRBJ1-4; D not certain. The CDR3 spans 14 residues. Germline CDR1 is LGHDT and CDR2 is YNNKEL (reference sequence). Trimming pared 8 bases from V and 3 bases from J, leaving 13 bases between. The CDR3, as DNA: TGTGCCAGCCAACGGCGGGAGGCTAATGAAAAACTGTTTTTT. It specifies CASQRREANEKLFF.

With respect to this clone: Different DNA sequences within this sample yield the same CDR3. CDR3 sequence (DNA): TGCGCCAGCAGCCAAGCACGGACGGGGAACTACGAGCAGTACTTC. Protein product: CASSQARTGNYEQYF. This chain joins TRBV4-1 and TRBJ2-7; D might be TRBD2 (5 bases). The CDR3 has 15 amino acids. Trimming pared 1 base from V and 3 bases from J, leaving 13 bases between. Germline V gene data show CDR1 as MGHRA and CDR2 as YSYEKL.

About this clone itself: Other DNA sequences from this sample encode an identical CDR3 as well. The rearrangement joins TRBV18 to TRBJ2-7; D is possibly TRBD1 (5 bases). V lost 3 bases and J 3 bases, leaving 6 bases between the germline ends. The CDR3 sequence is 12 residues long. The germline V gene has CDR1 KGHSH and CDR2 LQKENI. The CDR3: CASSPTGYEQYF. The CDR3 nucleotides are TGTGCCAGCTCACCTACAGGCTACGAGCAGTACTTC.

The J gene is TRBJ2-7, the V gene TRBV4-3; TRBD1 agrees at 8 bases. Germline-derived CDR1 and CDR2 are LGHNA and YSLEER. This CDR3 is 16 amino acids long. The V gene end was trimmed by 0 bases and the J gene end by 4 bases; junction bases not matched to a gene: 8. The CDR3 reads CASSQDRNRGVYEQYF. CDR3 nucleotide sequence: TGCGCCAGCAGCCAAGATCGCAACAGGGGGGTTTACGAGCAGTACTTC.

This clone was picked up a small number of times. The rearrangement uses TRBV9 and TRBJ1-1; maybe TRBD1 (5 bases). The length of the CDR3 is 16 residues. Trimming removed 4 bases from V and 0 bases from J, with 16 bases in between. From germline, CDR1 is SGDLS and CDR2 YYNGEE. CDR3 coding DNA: TGTGCCAGCAGCCCCCGACAGTATCCAATGAACACTGAAGCTTTCTTT. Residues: CASSPRQYPMNTEAFF.

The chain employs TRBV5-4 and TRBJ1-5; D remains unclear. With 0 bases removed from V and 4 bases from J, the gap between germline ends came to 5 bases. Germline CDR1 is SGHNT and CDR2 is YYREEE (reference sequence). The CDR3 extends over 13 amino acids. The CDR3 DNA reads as TGTGCCAGCAGCTTGGATAGAAATCAGCCCCAGCATTTT. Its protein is CASSLDRNQPQHF. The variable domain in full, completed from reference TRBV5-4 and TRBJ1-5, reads ETGVTQSPTHLIKTRGQQVTLRCSSQSGHNTVSWYQQALGQGPQFIFQYYREEENGRGNFPPRFSGLQFPNYSSELNVNALELDDSALYLCASSLDRNQPQHFGDGTRLSIL.

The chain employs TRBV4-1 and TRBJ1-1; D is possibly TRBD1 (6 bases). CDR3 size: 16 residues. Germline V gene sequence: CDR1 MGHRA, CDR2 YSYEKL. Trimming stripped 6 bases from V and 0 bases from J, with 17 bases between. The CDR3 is CASSRTGGRMNTEAFF. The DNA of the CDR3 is TGCGCCAGCAGTCGGACCGGGGGGCGGATGAACACTGAAGCTTTCTTT.

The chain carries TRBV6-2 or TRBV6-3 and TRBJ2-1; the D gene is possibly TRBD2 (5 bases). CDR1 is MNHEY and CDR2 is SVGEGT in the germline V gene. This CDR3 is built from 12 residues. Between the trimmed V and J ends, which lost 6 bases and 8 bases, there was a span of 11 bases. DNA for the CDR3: TGTGCCAGCAGCCTCCTAGCTGATGAGCAGTTCTTC. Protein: CASSLLADEQFF.

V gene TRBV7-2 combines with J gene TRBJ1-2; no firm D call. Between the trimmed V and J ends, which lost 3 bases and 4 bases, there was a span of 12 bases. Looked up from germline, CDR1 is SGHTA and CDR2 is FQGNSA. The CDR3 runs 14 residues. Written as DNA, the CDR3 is TGTGCCAGCAGCTTTATAGGACTGTCCTATGGCTACACCTTC. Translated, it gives CASSFIGLSYGYTF.

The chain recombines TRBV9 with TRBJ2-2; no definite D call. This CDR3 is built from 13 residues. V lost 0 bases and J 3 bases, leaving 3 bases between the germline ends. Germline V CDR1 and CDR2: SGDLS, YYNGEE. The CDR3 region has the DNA TGTGCCAGCAGCGTAGTCGACACCGGGGAGCTGTTTTTT. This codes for CASSVVDTGELFF.

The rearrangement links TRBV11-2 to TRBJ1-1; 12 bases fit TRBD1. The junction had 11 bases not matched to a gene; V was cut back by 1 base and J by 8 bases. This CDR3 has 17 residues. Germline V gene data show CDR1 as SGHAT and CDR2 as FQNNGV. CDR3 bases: TGTGCCAGCAGCTTAGTATTGACCGGGACAGGGGGCGAAGAAGCTTTCTTT. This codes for CASSLVLTGTGGEEAFF.

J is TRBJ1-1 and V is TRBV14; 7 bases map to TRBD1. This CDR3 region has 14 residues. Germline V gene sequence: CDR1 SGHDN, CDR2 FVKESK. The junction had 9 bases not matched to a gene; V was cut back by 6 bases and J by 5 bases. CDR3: CASRPRGRGTEAFF. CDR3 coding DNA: TGTGCCAGCAGGCCAAGGGGGCGCGGGACTGAAGCTTTCTTT.

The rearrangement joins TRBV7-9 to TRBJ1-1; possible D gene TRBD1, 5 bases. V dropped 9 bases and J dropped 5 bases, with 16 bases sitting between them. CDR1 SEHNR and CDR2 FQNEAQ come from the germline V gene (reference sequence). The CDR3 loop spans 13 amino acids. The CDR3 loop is CASKRGAQTEAFF. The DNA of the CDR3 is TGTGCCAGTAAAAGGGGCGCGCAAACTGAAGCTTTCTTT.

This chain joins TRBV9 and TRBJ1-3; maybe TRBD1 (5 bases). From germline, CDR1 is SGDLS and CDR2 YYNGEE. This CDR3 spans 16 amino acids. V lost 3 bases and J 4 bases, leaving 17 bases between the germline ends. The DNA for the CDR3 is TGTGCCAGCAGCGGTGTTGGGACTAGGACGGGAAACACCATATATTTT. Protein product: CASSGVGTRTGNTIYF.

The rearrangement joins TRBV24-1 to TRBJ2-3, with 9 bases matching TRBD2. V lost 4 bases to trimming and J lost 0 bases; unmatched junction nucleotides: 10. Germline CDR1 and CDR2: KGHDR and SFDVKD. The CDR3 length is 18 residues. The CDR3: CATSDRRLRGGSTDTQYF. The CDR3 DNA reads TGTGCCACCAGTGACCGCCGACTGCGGGGGGGTAGCACAGATACGCAGTATTTT.